Presented here are 10 T cell receptor beta chains from one specimen sequenced in a study of blood T cell repertoires in COVID-19. Assay: immunoSEQ multiplex PCR; the TCRdb copy retains only in-frame clones and omits some. The sample includes approximately 52,000 clones, 90% of them seen just once. Specimen: peripheral blood. These TCRs come from a human donor in a cohort sampled during active COVID-19.

The chain links TRBV5-3 to TRBJ1-6, with D hard to call. TRBV5-3 qualifies as an ORF whose function is uncertain. V lost 5 bases to trimming and J lost 4 bases, with 10 bases between them. The CDR3 is made up of 14 amino acids. The CDR3 DNA follows: TGTGCCAGAAGTGTCCCAGGTTATAATTCACCCCTCCACTTT. Encoded protein: CARSVPGYNSPLHF.

Here the CDR3 DNA reads TGCGCCAGCAGTGAACAGGGGAATTCACCCCTCCACTTT. Its translation: CASSEQGNSPLHF. V is TRBV10-1 and J is TRBJ1-6; 7 nucleotides align to TRBD1. Germline V gene lookup returns CDR1 WNHNN and CDR2 SYGVQD (reference sequence). The CDR3 sequence is 13 residues long. The V gene end was trimmed by 3 bases and the J gene end by 7 bases; junction bases not matched to a gene: 0.

A single count supports this clone. V usage is TRBV5-1 and J usage is TRBJ2-3, with D perhaps matching TRBD2 (5 bases). This CDR3 contains 16 residues. Per germline, CDR1 SGHRS and CDR2 YFSETQ. Deletions cut 0 bases from V and 6 bases from J, with 17 bases between. This CDR3 reads CASSLVLRGNGDTQYF. CDR3 bases: TGCGCCAGCAGCTTGGTACTTCGAGGGAATGGGGATACGCAGTATTTT.

V and J are TRBV6-5 and TRBJ1-4; a possible D gene is TRBD1 (5 bases). The V gene's germline CDR1 is MNHEY and CDR2 SVGAGI. The CDR3 has 13 amino acids. Trimming pared 6 bases from V and 8 bases from J, leaving 13 bases between. The CDR3 sequence: CASRPQVEEKLFF. The CDR3 DNA reads TGTGCCAGCAGGCCACAGGTGGAGGAAAAACTGTTTTTT.

The gene calls are TRBV7-8 and TRBJ2-3; 12 bases agree with TRBD2. This CDR3 comprises 18 residues. The V and J ends lost 5 bases and 5 bases, in that order; junction bases with no gene match: 14. Germline CDR1 SGHVS, CDR2 FQNEAQ. The CDR3 DNA reads as TGTGCCAGCAGCAAGCAGTCCCGACTAGCGGGAGAGGGAGATACGCAGTATTTT. It translates to CASSKQSRLAGEGDTQYF.

The V gene is TRBV6-5, the J gene TRBJ1-2; D might be TRBD1 (5 bases). This CDR3 region has 13 residues. Germline CDR1 MNHEY, CDR2 SVGAGI. V was pared by 7 bases and J by 8 bases, with 17 bases between. CDR3 in amino acids: CASTRNRYGGYTF. For the CDR3, the DNA is TGTGCCAGCACCCGAAACAGGTACGGCGGCTACACCTTC.

This chain uses TRBV28 with TRBJ1-4; maybe TRBD1 (6 bases). Germline V gene lookup returns CDR1 MDHEN and CDR2 SYDVKM. This CDR3 is built from 16 residues. V was trimmed by 7 bases and J by 3 bases, leaving 18 bases between them. This CDR3 reads CASTFQGQLPNEKLFF. The CDR3, as DNA: TGTGCCAGCACCTTCCAAGGACAGCTACCTAATGAAAAACTGTTTTTT. Variable domain in full (rest from reference TRBV28 and TRBJ1-4): DVKVTQSSRYLVKRTGEKVFLECVQDMDHENMFWYRQDPGLGLRLIYFSYDVKMKEKGDIPEGYSVSREKKERFSLILESASTNQTSMYLCASTFQGQLPNEKLFFGSGTQLSVL.

This chain connects TRBV2 to TRBJ2-2; 7 nucleotides agree with TRBD1. Per germline, CDR1 SNHLY and CDR2 FYNNEI. Trimming at V came to 6 bases and at J to 5 bases, leaving 9 bases not matched to a gene. CDR3 length equals 15 residues. CDR3 in DNA: TGTGCCAGCAGGAACCGGGACAGTCGTACCGGGGAGCTGTTTTTT. This sequence encodes CASRNRDSRTGELFF.

The chain links TRBV6-1 to TRBJ1-1; the D gene is possibly TRBD1 (5 bases). The CDR3 consists of 14 residues. Germline V gene data show CDR1 as MNHNS and CDR2 as SASEGT. Trimming left V 2 bases short and J 6 bases short, with 13 bases between. In DNA, the CDR3 is TGTGCCAGCAGTGAATTGGTGGGGCTAGCTGAAGCTTTCTTT. This codes for CASSELVGLAEAFF.

Note on this clone: One end of the junction varies from germline; a read error may be responsible. The V gene is TRBV18, the J gene TRBJ1-4, with 8 bases fitting TRBD1. Germline lookup yields CDR1 KGHSH and CDR2 LQKENI. This CDR3 contains 14 residues. The CDR3 sequence: CASSADRANGKLFF. CDR3 coding DNA: TGTGCCAGCTCTGCGGACAGGGCTAATGGAAAACTGTTTTTT.